The sequence of this TCR beta chain was determined in a study of blood T cell repertoires in COVID-19. Study as a whole: Researchers got acute and convalescent COVID-19 samples from the United States, Italy and Spain. Sources were T cells, B-cell-depleted T cells, or PBMCs; the material itself was cDNA or gDNA.

After removal of 0 bases from V and 4 bases from J, the junction contained 15 bases not matched to a gene. CDR3 length equals 18 residues. CDR1 and CDR2 from the germline V gene are SNHLY and FYNNEI. Original analysis: Quantification of nucleated cells was approximated via reference gene primer amplification. Sequencing used immunoSEQ multiplex PCR; TCRdb keeps in-frame clones, though not all of them. V, J and clone size are taken as reported in that table, and D and trimming were inferred from the DNA itself. This sample has over 90,000 clones; about 89% occur once, and the top ten carry around 3.7%.

This clonotype was sampled from a woman aged 55-69 years with acute or convalescent COVID-19. The specimen sequenced was peripheral blood. This chain connects TRBV2 to TRBJ2-7; 7 bases agree with TRBD2. The chain's CDR3 is CASSEALLTSEERYEQYV. CDR3 DNA sequence: TGTGCCAGCAGTGAAGCGCTTCTAACTAGCGAGGAACGTTACGAGCAGTACGTC.